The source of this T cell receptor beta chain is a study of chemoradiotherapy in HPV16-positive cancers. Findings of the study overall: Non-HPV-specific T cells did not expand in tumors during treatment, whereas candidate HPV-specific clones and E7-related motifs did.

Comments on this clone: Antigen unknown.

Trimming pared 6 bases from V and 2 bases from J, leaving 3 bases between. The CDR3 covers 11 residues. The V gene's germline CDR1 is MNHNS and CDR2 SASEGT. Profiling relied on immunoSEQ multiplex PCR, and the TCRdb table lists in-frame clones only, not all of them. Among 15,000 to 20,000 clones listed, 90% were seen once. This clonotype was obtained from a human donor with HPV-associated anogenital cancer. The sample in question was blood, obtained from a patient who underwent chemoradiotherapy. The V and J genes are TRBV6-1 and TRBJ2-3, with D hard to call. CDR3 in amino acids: CASSHTDTQYF. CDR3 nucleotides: TGTGCCAGCAGCCACACAGATACGCAGTATTTT.